The 30 T cell receptor beta chains reported below all come from one sample, sequenced in a study of shared clonotypes between healthy human individuals. Using immunoSEQ multiplex PCR, the repertoire was profiled, and TCRdb retains in-frame clones only, with some absent. The sample holds over 2 million clones, under 95% seen once. Material: naive CD4+ T cells from PBMCs. As for subset: CD45RA+ positively selected. These receptors were taken from a man younger than 35 in good health. Some clones in this sample may be carry-over from other donors' samples.

This clone was counted between two and nine times. The genes are TRBV4-1 and TRBJ2-1, with a possible D match to TRBD2 (7 bases). Germline V gives CDR1 MGHRA, CDR2 YSYEKL. Deletions cut 5 bases from V and 11 bases from J, with 16 bases between. The CDR3 loop spans 13 amino acids. The CDR3: CASSSPGGPKQFF. The CDR3 DNA reads as TGCGCCAGCAGCTCCCCCGGGGGGCCCAAGCAGTTCTTC.

Note on this clone: Its ends do not fully match the called genes, so a read error is possible. The genes are TRBV28 and TRBJ2-3, with D unclear. Germline CDR1 MDHEN, CDR2 SYDVKM. The CDR3 contains 11 residues. In DNA, the CDR3 is TGTGCCACCAGTAAGTCAGATACGCAGTATTTT. This encodes CATSKSDTQYF.

This clone was observed a single time. The chain carries TRBV5-4 and TRBJ1-3; tentative D call: TRBD1 (6 bases). The ends were cut back, 0 bases at V and 1 base at J, with 8 bases in the middle. The CDR3 has 15 residues. Germline V lookup: CDR1 SGHNT, CDR2 YYREEE (reference sequence). CDR3 DNA sequence: TGTGCCAGCAGCTTGGATCAGGGGTCTGGAAACACCATATATTTT. It encodes CASSLDQGSGNTIYF.

This rearrangement joins TRBV9 to TRBJ2-7, with 7 bases that match TRBD2. Germline trimming cut 4 bases from V and 7 bases from J; bases unmatched to any gene: 11. Germline CDR1 reads SGDLS; CDR2 reads YYNGEE. There are 14 residues in the CDR3. CDR3 DNA: TGTGCCAGCAGCCGCGCCCTAGAGGGAGGGGAGCAGTACTTC. Translated: CASSRALEGGEQYF.

The CDR3: CASSFFSLLAGAGETQYF. For the CDR3, the DNA is TGTGCCAGCAGCTTTTTTTCTCTACTAGCGGGAGCGGGGGAGACCCAGTACTTC. This chain connects TRBV7-9 to TRBJ2-5, with 11 nucleotides matching TRBD2. J was trimmed by 5 bases and V by 3 bases; bases with no gene match: 14. The CDR3 contains 18 residues. Germline values: CDR1 SEHNR, CDR2 FQNEAQ (reference sequence). Using reference TRBV7-9 and TRBJ2-5 for the parts outside the CDR3, the full variable domain is DTGVSQNPRHKITKRGQNVTFRCDPISEHNRLYWYRQTLGQGPEFLTYFQNEAQLEKSRLLSDRFSAERPKGSFSTLEIQRTEQGDSAMYLCASSFFSLLAGAGETQYFGPGTRLLVL.

Notes on this clone: This sample includes further DNA sequences coding for the same CDR3. The V call is TRBV9, the J call TRBJ2-3; D not certain. V lost 2 bases and J 1 base, leaving 8 bases between the germline ends. The CDR3 has 14 residues. Germline loops: CDR1 SGDLS, CDR2 YYNGEE. CDR3 residues: CASSVGSGTDTQYF. CDR3 sequence (DNA): TGTGCCAGCAGCGTGGGATCAGGCACAGATACGCAGTATTTT.

The chain employs TRBV9 and TRBJ2-7; unclear D gene. With 3 bases removed from V and 6 bases from J, the gap between germline ends came to 13 bases. The germline V gene encodes CDR1 SGDLS and CDR2 YYNGEE. The CDR3 runs 13 residues. This CDR3 is CASSALSRSEQYF. CDR3 coding DNA: TGTGCCAGCAGCGCTCTTTCTAGAAGCGAGCAGTACTTC.

The count of this clone is one. This sequence joins TRBV15 and TRBJ1-2; 7 nucleotides agree with TRBD1. Germline V gives CDR1 LNHNV, CDR2 YYDKDF (reference sequence). The trim removed 1 base at V and 8 bases at J, leaving 10 bases unmatched. The CDR3 consists of 15 residues. The CDR3 spells CATSRVETGLEGYTF. The CDR3 bases are TGTGCCACCAGCAGAGTTGAGACAGGGTTGGAAGGCTACACCTTC. Full variable domain (remainder filled in from reference TRBV15 and TRBJ1-2): DAMVIQNPRYQVTQFGKPVTLSCSQTLNHNVMYWYQQKSSQAPKLLFHYYDKDFNNEADTPDNFQSRRPNTSFCFLDIRSPGLGDTAMYLCATSRVETGLEGYTFGSGTRLTVV.

The chain couples TRBV7-6 to TRBJ2-2, with 10 bases aligning to TRBD2. The V segment lost 1 base and the J segment 6 bases; nucleotides outside the gene matches: 2. This CDR3 has 15 amino acids. Germline V gives CDR1 SGHVS, CDR2 FNYEAQ. The CDR3 coding sequence is TGTGCCAGCAGCTTAGGGACTAGCGGTGCCGGGGAGCTGTTTTTT. Its translation: CASSLGTSGAGELFF. The variable domain in full, completed from reference TRBV7-6 and TRBJ2-2, reads GAGVSQSPRYKVTKRGQDVALRCDPISGHVSLYWYRQALGQGPEFLTYFNYEAQQDKSGLPNDRFSAERPEGSISTLTIQRTEQRDSAMYRCASSLGTSGAGELFFGEGSRLTVL.

The chain combines TRBV10-1 with TRBJ2-3; 8 positions match TRBD2. The CDR3 has 15 residues. CDR1 WNHNN and CDR2 SYGVQD come from the germline V gene (reference sequence). V trimming: 5 bases; J trimming: 0 bases; junction bases outside the gene matches: 4. CDR3 DNA: TGCGCCAGCAGTCTTAGCGGGGCTAGCACAGATACGCAGTATTTT. This codes for CASSLSGASTDTQYF.

The chain carries TRBV5-4 and TRBJ2-1; TRBD2 might be the D (6 bases). Germline loops: CDR1 SGHNT, CDR2 YYREEE (reference sequence). CDR3 size: 16 residues. V was shortened by 3 bases and J by 2 bases, with 15 bases between the two germline ends. Here the CDR3 reads CASSSRIAAAYNEQFF. CDR3 sequence (DNA): TGTGCCAGCAGCTCCCGGATAGCGGCGGCCTACAATGAGCAGTTCTTC.

V and J are TRBV6-4 and TRBJ1-2; 12 bases fit TRBD1. The CDR3 is 16 residues long. V trimming: 3 bases; J trimming: 4 bases; junction bases outside the gene matches: 6. Germline V gene lookup returns CDR1 MRHNA and CDR2 SNTAGT. The CDR3 region is CASSELPGQGAYGYTF. The DNA for the CDR3 is TGTGCCAGCAGTGAGTTGCCGGGACAGGGGGCCTATGGCTACACCTTC.

The V call is TRBV27, the J call TRBJ1-2; TRBD1 might be the D (6 bases). V shed 6 bases and J shed 4 bases, with 12 bases lying between them. The CDR3 covers 13 residues. CDR1 and CDR2 from the germline V gene are MNHEY and SMNVEV (reference sequence). The CDR3 DNA is TGTGCCAGCAGGCATGAGGACAGCTATGGCTACACCTTC. It encodes CASRHEDSYGYTF.

Regarding this clone: In the same sample, other DNA sequences code for this CDR3. The J gene is TRBJ2-1, the V gene TRBV28; D gene uncertain. CDR1 and CDR2 (germline): MDHEN, SYDVKM. V gave up 2 bases and J gave up 3 bases, with 8 bases separating them. There are 14 residues in the CDR3. The CDR3 sequence: CASSLIGVYNEQFF. The CDR3 nucleotides read TGTGCCAGCAGTTTAATAGGCGTCTACAATGAGCAGTTCTTC.

This chain uses TRBV18 with TRBJ2-5; D gene unclear. Trimming cost V 6 bases and J 5 bases, with 28 bases left between them. The V gene's germline CDR1 is KGHSH and CDR2 LQKENI. The CDR3 is made up of 18 amino acids. The CDR3 loop is CASSYQLVSASIGETQYF. Here the CDR3 DNA reads TGTGCCAGCTCGTACCAGTTGGTTTCGGCCTCGATAGGGGAGACCCAGTACTTC.

The V and J genes are TRBV5-1 and TRBJ2-5; D uncertain. The V gene's germline CDR1 is SGHRS and CDR2 YFSETQ. This CDR3 spans 16 amino acids. The germline V and J ends were trimmed by 3 bases and 2 bases, with 17 bases remaining between them. This CDR3 is CASSSSPGPIQETQYF. DNA of the CDR3: TGCGCCAGCAGCTCCTCGCCAGGCCCGATTCAAGAGACCCAGTACTTC. Variable domain in full (rest from reference TRBV5-1 and TRBJ2-5): KAGVTQTPRYLIKTRGQQVTLSCSPISGHRSVSWYQQTPGQGLQFLFEYFSETQRNKGNFPGRFSGRQFSNSRSEMNVSTLELGDSALYLCASSSSPGPIQETQYFGPGTRLLVL.

This clone was seen only once. V is TRBV6-5 and J is TRBJ2-1; D perhaps matches TRBD2 (5 bases). The germline gives CDR1 MNHEY, CDR2 SVGAGI. The length of the CDR3 is 14 residues. Trimming stripped 4 bases from V and 14 bases from J, with 21 bases between. The CDR3 is CASSSVGNFWEKFF. In DNA, the CDR3 is TGTGCCAGCAGTTCGGTTGGGAACTTTTGGGAGAAGTTCTTC.

This chain joins TRBV19 and TRBJ1-1; D unclear. In germline, CDR1 is LNHDA, CDR2 SQIVND (reference sequence). V shed 6 bases and J shed 2 bases, with 19 bases lying between them. The CDR3 contains 16 residues. Here the CDR3 reads CASRPGSTTTNTEAFF. For the CDR3, the DNA is TGTGCCAGTAGACCCGGGTCCACCACGACAAACACTGAAGCTTTCTTT.

The chain is built from TRBV4-2 and TRBJ2-5; the match to TRBD1 covers 7 bases. The CDR3 has 15 residues. Germline loops: CDR1 LGHNA, CDR2 YNFKEQ. With V trimmed by 1 base and J by 0 bases, 2 bases remained unmatched. The CDR3 loop is CASSQVQGDQETQYF. The DNA of the CDR3 is TGTGCCAGCAGCCAAGTCCAGGGGGACCAAGAGACCCAGTACTTC.

The rearrangement joins TRBV2 to TRBJ1-2; D may be TRBD1 (6 bases). CDR3 length: 13 amino acids. V was shortened by 4 bases and J by 8 bases, with 14 bases between the two germline ends. The V gene's germline CDR1 is SNHLY and CDR2 FYNNEI. CDR3 sequence (DNA): TGTGCCAGCAGTGCTTTGGGGGCGGGGGGCTACACCTTC. Residues: CASSALGAGGYTF. The entire variable domain, with the rest obtained from reference TRBV2 and TRBJ1-2, is as follows: EPEVTQTPSHQVTQMGQEVILRCVPISNHLYFYWYRQILGQKVEFLVSFYNNEISEKSEIFDDQFSVERPDGSNFTLKIRSTKLEDSAMYFCASSALGAGGYTFGSGTRLTVV.

This chain joins TRBV7-2 and TRBJ2-4; 14 positions match TRBD2. Unmatched junction bases numbered 4, after V lost 4 bases and J lost 11 bases. CDR1 is SGHTA, CDR2 FQGNSA, per germline. The CDR3 extends over 14 amino acids. The CDR3 region is CASSSGLAGEVQYF. The CDR3 DNA follows: TGTGCCAGCAGCTCGGGACTAGCGGGAGAGGTTCAGTACTTC.

This chain connects TRBV12-5 to TRBJ2-3, with D unresolved. Trimming removed 2 bases at V and 5 bases at J, with 5 bases between. The CDR3 consists of 12 residues. The germline V gene encodes CDR1 LGHNT and CDR2 FRNRAP. The CDR3 region has the DNA TGTGCTAGTGGTTTGAGGCTAGATACGCAGTATTTT. Translation: CASGLRLDTQYF.

The rearrangement joins TRBV28 to TRBJ2-2; D may be TRBD2 (5 bases). This CDR3 comprises 17 residues. Germline V gene lookup returns CDR1 MDHEN and CDR2 SYDVKM. Trimming pared 5 bases from V and 7 bases from J, leaving 23 bases between. Written as DNA, the CDR3 is TGTGCCAGCAGTAGGGTCGGGATAGCACGGTTTATCGGGGAGCTGTTTTTT. This sequence encodes CASSRVGIARFIGELFF.

The rearrangement uses TRBV5-1 and TRBJ2-5, with D perhaps matching TRBD1 (5 bases). CDR1 and CDR2 from the germline V gene are SGHRS and YFSETQ. V shed 0 bases and J shed 0 bases, with 9 bases lying between them. The CDR3 is 15 amino acids. The CDR3 DNA reads as TGCGCCAGCAGCTTGGGGGGCCTGTACCAAGAGACCCAGTACTTC. Amino acid sequence: CASSLGGLYQETQYF.

The V gene is TRBV7-2, the J gene TRBJ2-1; TRBD2 agrees at 8 bases. In germline, CDR1 is SGHTA, CDR2 FQGNSA. This CDR3 has 16 residues. The ends lost 1 base at V and 7 bases at J; junction bases unmatched: 9. CDR3 in amino acids: CASSLVGSGRGNEQFF. The CDR3 DNA follows: TGTGCCAGCAGCTTAGTAGGCAGCGGGAGAGGGAATGAGCAGTTCTTC.

The V gene is TRBV30, the J gene TRBJ1-2; TRBD1 matches 7 bases. V shed 4 bases, J shed 9 bases, and the junction held 11 bases outside the gene matches. Germline values: CDR1 GTSNPN, CDR2 SVGIG (reference sequence). The CDR3 has 13 amino acids. CDR3 DNA sequence: TGTGCCTGGAACAGGGGCCCCCTCTTGAGCTACACCTTC. Protein sequence: CAWNRGPLLSYTF.

This chain links TRBV28 with TRBJ2-5; TRBD2 matches 11 bases. The J call may be incorrect, as the DNA end agrees better with TRBJ2-7. The CDR3 has 15 amino acids. Looked up from germline, CDR1 is MDHEN and CDR2 is SYDVKM. This chain's CDR3 is CASRQSLAGAYEQYF. The CDR3, as DNA: TGTGCCAGCAGGCAGTCACTAGCGGGAGCCTACGAGCAGTACTTC.

The J gene is TRBJ1-1, the V gene TRBV5-1; D may be TRBD1 (6 bases). This CDR3 is built from 14 residues. V was trimmed by 5 bases and J by 1 base, leaving 12 bases between them. Germline values: CDR1 SGHRS, CDR2 YFSETQ. The CDR3 reads CASRDPQGNTEAFF. In DNA form, the CDR3 reads TGCGCCAGCAGGGATCCACAGGGGAACACTGAAGCTTTCTTT.

The chain has TRBV4-1 and TRBJ2-3, with 10 bases fitting TRBD2. This CDR3 has 15 residues. V was pared by 0 bases and J by 5 bases, with 2 bases of the junction left unmatched. Per the germline V gene, CDR1 is MGHRA and CDR2 is YSYEKL. The CDR3 sequence: CASSQEVAGGDTQYF. In DNA, the CDR3 is TGCGCCAGCAGCCAAGAGGTAGCGGGAGGAGATACGCAGTATTTT.

The V call is TRBV18, the J call TRBJ2-7; a possible D gene is TRBD2 (5 bases). Looked up from germline, CDR1 is KGHSH and CDR2 is LQKENI. The CDR3 is 14 residues long. V was shortened by 4 bases and J by 3 bases, with 13 bases between the two germline ends. The CDR3 sequence: CASSLPGKNYEQYF. The CDR3 coding sequence is TGTGCCAGCTCACTCCCCGGGAAGAACTACGAGCAGTACTTC. Supplemented by reference TRBV18 and TRBJ2-7, the full variable domain reads NAGVMQNPRHLVRRRGQEARLRCSPMKGHSHVYWYRQLPEEGLKFMVYLQKENIIDESGMPKERFSAEFPKEGPSILRIQQVVRGDSAAYFCASSLPGKNYEQYFGPGTRLTVT.